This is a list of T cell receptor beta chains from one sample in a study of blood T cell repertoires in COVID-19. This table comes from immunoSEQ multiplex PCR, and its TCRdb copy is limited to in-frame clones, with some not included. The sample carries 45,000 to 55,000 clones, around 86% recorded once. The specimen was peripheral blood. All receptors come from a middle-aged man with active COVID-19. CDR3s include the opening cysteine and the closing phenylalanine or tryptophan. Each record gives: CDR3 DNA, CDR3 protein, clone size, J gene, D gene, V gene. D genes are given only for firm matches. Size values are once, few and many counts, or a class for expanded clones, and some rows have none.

TGCGCCAGCAGCCAAGATAGTGGTAGAGATACGCAGTATTTT,CASSQDSGRDTQYF,NA,TRBJ2-3,NA,TRBV4-1
TGTGCCAGCAGCCAAGAAAGGACTAGCGGGGGGCGTGTTTCCTACAATGAGCAGTTCTTC,CASSQERTSGGRVSYNEQFF,NA,TRBJ2-1,TRBD2,TRBV3-1/TRBV3-2
TGTGCCAGCAGCCGAGTGGGGGGTACCTCTGGAAACACCATATATTTT,CASSRVGGTSGNTIYF,NA,TRBJ1-3,NA,TRBV7-8
TGTGCCAGCCAGTGGGGTACAGGGTACCATGAGCAGTTCTTC,CASQWGTGYHEQFF,NA,TRBJ2-1,NA,TRBV6-5
TGTGCCAGCTCACCCGCCGGACAGACCGGGACCGGGGAAAAACTGTTTTTT,CASSPAGQTGTGEKLFF,NA,TRBJ1-4,NA,TRBV18
TGTGCCTGGACCGGACTAGCGGGGGATACGCAGTATTTT,CAWTGLAGDTQYF,NA,TRBJ2-3,TRBD2,TRBV30
TGTGCCACCGACCGAAGGGGATACAATCAGCCCCAGCATTTT,CATDRRGYNQPQHF,NA,TRBJ1-5,NA,TRBV27
TGTGCCAGCAGATCGCCGGGACTAGGGTACCAAGAGACCCAGTACTTC,CASRSPGLGYQETQYF,NA,TRBJ2-5,TRBD2,TRBV28
TGTGCCAGCAGCTTGGCGGGAGGGCCCTACGAGCAGTACTTC,CASSLAGGPYEQYF,NA,TRBJ2-7,TRBD2,TRBV7-2
TGTGCCAGCAGCCGGAAGATGGCGGGGGGACATTCCGAGCAGTACTTC,CASSRKMAGGHSEQYF,NA,TRBJ2-7,TRBD2,TRBV5-4
TGTGCCAGTAGTATCCTTCAGGGGTACAATGAGCAGTTCTTC,CASSILQGYNEQFF,NA,TRBJ2-1,NA,TRBV19
TGTGCCAGCAGTTACTCCCGGCGACAGGGTGGAAAGACCCAGTACTTC,CASSYSRRQGGKTQYF,NA,TRBJ2-5,TRBD1,TRBV6-5
TGTGCCAGCAGCTTCTCCCCGGGGTACCAAGAGACCCAGTACTTC,CASSFSPGYQETQYF,NA,TRBJ2-5,NA,TRBV7-2
TGTGCCAGCAGCTTAGCAGGGGTAGGGTACTACGAGCAGTACTTC,CASSLAGVGYYEQYF,few,TRBJ2-7,NA,TRBV11-2
TGTGCCAGCAGTAGCCTGGGTCTAGTCTTAGCCAAAAACATTCAGTACTTC,CASSSLGLVLAKNIQYF,NA,TRBJ2-4,NA,TRBV2
TGCAGCGTTCGACAGGGTGGGACCTACAATGAGCAGTTCTTC,CSVRQGGTYNEQFF,NA,TRBJ2-1,TRBD1,TRBV29-1
TGTGCCTGGAGTCGAAACAGTGCAACTAATGAAAAACTGTTTTTT,CAWSRNSATNEKLFF,NA,TRBJ1-4,NA,TRBV30
TGTGCCAGCAGCTTAGGGGGCATAAAGAGCGATGGCTACACCTTC,CASSLGGIKSDGYTF,NA,TRBJ1-2,NA,TRBV7-2
TGTGCCAGTAGTATAGTCAGGGGATACGATCAGCCCCAGCATTTT,CASSIVRGYDQPQHF,NA,TRBJ1-5,NA,TRBV19
TGTGCCAGTAGTATTGGACAGGGACACTATGGCTACACCTTC,CASSIGQGHYGYTF,NA,TRBJ1-2,TRBD1,TRBV19
TGTGCCACTAGGGACAGGGGAAGCACAGATACGCAGTATTTT,CATRDRGSTDTQYF,once,TRBJ2-3,TRBD1,TRBV6-5